What follows are 27 T cell receptor beta chains derived from one specimen sequenced in a study of OX40 agonist ivuxolimab in advanced cancers. Library construction relied on the immunoSEQ multiplex PCR assay. Not all clones reach the TCRdb copy of this immuneACCESS table, which keeps in-frame sequences only. Checked studies attribute under half of the gap to unresolved V genes and leave the rest unexplained. Counted in this sample were tens of thousands of clones; roughly 84% of them appeared once. The ten largest clones take up 1.5% to 2% of the sample. The sequencing here drew on CD4+ or CD8+ T cells sorted from blood, taken in a trial of the OX40 agonist ivuxolimab. All receptors derive from an adult with an advanced solid tumor such as melanoma, head and neck, liver or kidney cancer.

This clone was observed once. The genes are TRBV4-1 and TRBJ2-5; 7 bases align to TRBD1. The V segment lost 0 bases and the J segment 4 bases; nucleotides outside the gene matches: 5. The CDR3 contains 15 residues. Germline V gene data show CDR1 as MGHRA and CDR2 as YSYEKL. For the CDR3, the DNA is TGCGCCAGCAGCCAAGAAAGAGGGGGCCGAGAGACCCAGTACTTC. Its protein is CASSQERGGRETQYF.

V usage is TRBV10-3 and J usage is TRBJ2-1; D call uncertain. Germline-derived CDR1 and CDR2 are ENHRY and SYGVKD. The CDR3 runs 11 residues. V was clipped by 4 bases and J by 10 bases, with 8 bases between them. CDR3 DNA sequence: TGTGCCATCAGTGCTAAAGGAGAGCAGTTCTTC. It yields the protein CAISAKGEQFF.

This clone was counted only a few times. V and J are TRBV28 and TRBJ1-4; D not certain. CDR1 is MDHEN, CDR2 SYDVKM, per germline. The V end lost 7 bases, the J end lost 10 bases, and 19 bases lay between the germline ends. The CDR3 loop spans 14 amino acids. The CDR3 coding sequence is TGTGCCAGCATCCAATCAACTCCTCCGTCAAAACTGTTTTTT. It codes for CASIQSTPPSKLFF.

This clone has just one count. This rearrangement joins TRBV5-1 to TRBJ2-7; 10 nucleotides align to TRBD1. The CDR3 extends over 14 amino acids. Unmatched junction bases numbered 6, after V lost 3 bases and J lost 6 bases. Germline values: CDR1 SGHRS, CDR2 YFSETQ. The CDR3 nucleotides are TGCGCCAGCAGCTACCGGACAGGGGGGTCCGAGCAGTACTTC. It specifies CASSYRTGGSEQYF.

V and J are TRBV2 and TRBJ1-3; D uncertain. The CDR3 is 15 amino acids. The V gene lost 4 bases and the J gene lost 2 bases, with 12 bases spanning the gap. Germline loops: CDR1 SNHLY, CDR2 FYNNEI. CDR3 in amino acids: CASSGRPAAGNTIYF. The CDR3 bases are TGTGCCAGCAGTGGCCGGCCAGCTGCTGGAAACACCATATATTTT.

The chain carries TRBV15 and TRBJ2-5; no clear D. Germline CDR1 and CDR2: LNHNV and YYDKDF (reference sequence). CDR3 length: 13 residues. V was clipped by 1 base and J by 6 bases, with 9 bases between them. CDR3 residues: CATSRGNLKTQYF. The CDR3 DNA reads TGTGCCACCAGCAGAGGAAATTTAAAGACCCAGTACTTC.

J is TRBJ2-5 and V is TRBV5-6; D gene ambiguous. This CDR3 is built from 14 residues. Looked up from germline, CDR1 is SGHDT and CDR2 is YYEEEE. V lost 4 bases and J lost 9, with 19 bases in between. CDR3 amino acids: CASSPSPRIPAQYF. The CDR3 nucleotides read TGTGCCAGCAGCCCGAGCCCCAGGATTCCCGCCCAGTACTTC.

V usage is TRBV7-2 and J usage is TRBJ2-7, with 8 bases identical to TRBD1. The CDR3 length is 15 residues. V shed 2 bases, J shed 3 bases, and the junction held 6 bases outside the gene matches. Germline CDR1 reads SGHTA; CDR2 reads FQGNSA. This CDR3 is CASSLPGTGRYEQYF. For the CDR3, the DNA is TGTGCCAGCAGCTTACCCGGGACAGGACGCTACGAGCAGTACTTC.

The V call is TRBV6-5, the J call TRBJ1-4; TRBD1 aligns across 7 bases. Germline values: CDR1 MNHEY, CDR2 SVGAGI. The CDR3 has 15 residues. Germline trimming cut 2 bases from V and 7 bases from J; bases unmatched to any gene: 7. The DNA for the CDR3 is TGTGCCAGCAGTTACCGGGACAGTAGGGGTGAAAAACTGTTTTTT. Translated, it gives CASSYRDSRGEKLFF.

This chain joins TRBV6-4 and TRBJ1-5; D remains unclear. The germline V gene encodes CDR1 MRHNA and CDR2 SNTAGT. Trimming left V 2 bases short and J 2 bases short, with 10 bases between. The CDR3 consists of 15 residues. CDR3 residues: CASSDSGSRNQPQHF. The CDR3 coding sequence is TGTGCCAGCAGTGACAGCGGCAGCCGCAATCAGCCCCAGCATTTT.

The chain employs TRBV7-2 and TRBJ2-1; D may be TRBD2 (6 bases). Germline CDR1 and CDR2: SGHTA and FQGNSA. V was trimmed by 5 bases and J by 3 bases, leaving 8 bases between them. The CDR3 is 13 amino acids. The CDR3 protein is CASSATSYNEQFF. The CDR3 nucleotides read TGTGCCAGCAGCGCGACTAGCTACAATGAGCAGTTCTTC.

The gene calls are TRBV12-5 and TRBJ2-7, with D possibly matching TRBD1 (5 bases). The CDR3 loop spans 13 amino acids. V lost 1 base and J 3 bases, leaving 7 bases between the germline ends. The V gene's germline CDR1 is LGHNT and CDR2 FRNRAP. The CDR3 protein is CASGLGQSYEQYF. The CDR3 region has the DNA TGTGCTAGTGGTTTGGGACAGAGCTACGAGCAGTACTTC. Full variable domain (missing parts from reference TRBV12-5 and TRBJ2-7): DARVTQTPRHKVTEMGQEVTMRCQPILGHNTVFWYRQTMMQGLELLAYFRNRAPLDDSGMPKDRFSAEMPDATLATLKIQPSEPRDSAVYFCASGLGQSYEQYFGPGTRLTVT.

The chain joins TRBV10-3 to TRBJ2-1, with D possibly TRBD2 on 5 matching bases. Germline V gives CDR1 ENHRY, CDR2 SYGVKD. CDR3 length equals 14 residues. The germline V and J ends were trimmed by 2 bases and 1 base, with 6 bases remaining between them. The chain's CDR3 is CAISEEGSYNEQFF. CDR3 in DNA: TGTGCCATCAGTGAGGAGGGATCCTACAATGAGCAGTTCTTC.

Written as DNA, the CDR3 is TGCAGCGTTGTACGGGGGGCGGATTATGGCTACACCTTC. Translated: CSVVRGADYGYTF. The rearrangement uses TRBV29-1 and TRBJ1-2; D might be TRBD1 (6 bases). This CDR3 has 13 amino acids. V was shortened by 4 bases and J by 5 bases, with 14 bases between the two germline ends. Germline V CDR1 and CDR2: SQVTM, ANQGSEA.

The J gene is TRBJ2-3, the V gene TRBV11-2; D gene unclear. Germline V gene sequence: CDR1 SGHAT, CDR2 FQNNGV. This CDR3 region has 17 residues. V was trimmed by 0 bases and J by 2 bases, leaving 15 bases between them. The CDR3 loop reads CASSLDLGGVPTDTQYF. The CDR3 nucleotides are TGTGCCAGCAGCTTAGATCTGGGCGGAGTTCCCACAGATACGCAGTATTTT.

The chain has TRBV5-1 and TRBJ2-7; maybe TRBD2 (5 bases). Germline V gene sequence: CDR1 SGHRS, CDR2 YFSETQ. The CDR3 runs to 15 residues. V lost 2 bases to trimming and J lost 3 bases, with 15 bases between them. For the CDR3, the DNA is TGCGCCAGCAGCTTAGGGCAGGAGGCTATCTACGAGCAGTACTTC. Protein product: CASSLGQEAIYEQYF.

This clone was seen just once. The chain has TRBV19 and TRBJ1-1, with a tentative D call TRBD1 (5 bases). The CDR3 extends over 14 amino acids. V gave up 2 bases and J gave up 4 bases, with 11 bases separating them. CDR1 and CDR2 (germline): LNHDA, SQIVND (reference sequence). The CDR3 coding sequence is TGTGCCAGTAGTATATCGACAGTGAGCACTGAAGCTTTCTTT. This translates into CASSISTVSTEAFF.

This clone was picked up one time. This sequence joins TRBV13 and TRBJ2-2; D call uncertain. This CDR3 has 12 amino acids. With 3 bases removed from V and 8 bases from J, the gap between germline ends came to 7 bases. CDR1 PRHDT and CDR2 FYEKMQ come from the germline V gene (reference sequence). CDR3 nucleotide sequence: TGTGCCAGCAGCTTTGAAGGGGGGGAGCTGTTTTTT. It yields the protein CASSFEGGELFF.

The chain uses TRBV7-9 and TRBJ2-2; no definite D call. This CDR3 spans 12 amino acids. From germline, CDR1 is SEHNR and CDR2 FQNEAQ (reference sequence). Trimming pared 7 bases from V and 7 bases from J, leaving 10 bases between. Written as DNA, the CDR3 is TGTGCCAGCACCTCATTCCGCGGGGAGCTGTTTTTT. Translated: CASTSFRGELFF. The variable domain in full, completed from reference TRBV7-9 and TRBJ2-2, reads DTGVSQNPRHKITKRGQNVTFRCDPISEHNRLYWYRQTLGQGPEFLTYFQNEAQLEKSRLLSDRFSAERPKGSFSTLEIQRTEQGDSAMYLCASTSFRGELFFGEGSRLTVL.

The chain couples TRBV10-3 to TRBJ2-1, with 9 bases that match TRBD2. Per the germline V gene, CDR1 is ENHRY and CDR2 is SYGVKD. The CDR3 totals 16 residues. With V trimmed by 0 bases and J by 4 bases, 4 bases remained unmatched. CDR3 loop: CAISESSSGVYNEQFF. Written as DNA, the CDR3 is TGTGCCATCAGTGAGTCGTCTAGCGGGGTGTACAATGAGCAGTTCTTC.

This chain joins TRBV5-4 and TRBJ2-5, with 7 bases fitting TRBD1. The CDR3 runs 15 residues. Trimming cost V 0 bases and J 2 bases; bases outside gene matches: 4. Germline loops: CDR1 SGHNT, CDR2 YYREEE (reference sequence). CDR3 bases: TGTGCCAGCAGCTTGGGTGGCAGGGGGCAAGAGACCCAGTACTTC. Translated: CASSLGGRGQETQYF.

This clone was seen only once. The chain employs TRBV28 and TRBJ1-5; no firm D call. V was trimmed by 4 bases and J by 2 bases, leaving 18 bases between them. Looked up from germline, CDR1 is MDHEN and CDR2 is SYDVKM. The length of the CDR3 is 17 residues. The CDR3 bases are TGTGCCAGCAGTTCCTCCCCTTTGACGGAAGGCAATCAGCCCCAGCATTTT. It codes for CASSSSPLTEGNQPQHF.

This chain connects TRBV14 to TRBJ2-7; D is possibly TRBD1 (5 bases). The germline V and J ends were trimmed by 6 bases and 3 bases, with 12 bases remaining between them. CDR3 size: 13 residues. Germline V gives CDR1 SGHDN, CDR2 FVKESK. The CDR3 nucleotides are TGTGCCAGCAGTCATGACAGTTACTACGAGCAGTACTTC. Translation: CASSHDSYYEQYF.

The chain carries TRBV19 and TRBJ2-7; 9 bases agree with TRBD1. Unmatched junction bases numbered 5, after V lost 5 bases and J lost 0 bases. This CDR3 has 15 amino acids. The germline V gene has CDR1 LNHDA and CDR2 SQIVND (reference sequence). CDR3 amino acids: CASSLGTGSSYEQYF. The DNA for the CDR3 is TGTGCCAGTAGTCTCGGGACAGGGAGCTCCTACGAGCAGTACTTC.

The rearrangement uses TRBV5-4 and TRBJ2-1, with a weak D call TRBD2 (7 bases). The CDR3 covers 16 residues. V dropped 0 bases and J dropped 9 bases, with 19 bases sitting between them. Germline V gives CDR1 SGHNT, CDR2 YYREEE (reference sequence). CDR3 protein: CASSLAGGGSKGEQFF. The CDR3 coding sequence is TGTGCCAGCAGCTTGGCCGGGGGCGGGAGTAAGGGTGAGCAGTTCTTC.

The chain joins TRBV29-1 to TRBJ1-2, with a weak D call TRBD1 (5 bases). Germline V gene sequence: CDR1 SQVTM, CDR2 ANQGSEA. V lost 7 bases and J lost 1, with 16 bases in between. The CDR3 sequence is 14 residues long. In DNA, the CDR3 is TGCAGCGCCTTATCCAGGGTACTTAACTATGGCTACACCTTC. Amino acids: CSALSRVLNYGYTF.

The chain uses TRBV7-2 and TRBJ2-1, with D perhaps assigned TRBD1 or TRBD2 (5 bases each). This CDR3 comprises 14 residues. The ends were cut back, 1 base at V and 7 bases at J, with 11 bases in the middle. Germline lookup yields CDR1 SGHTA and CDR2 FQGNSA. CDR3 protein: CASSLGDRLNEQFF. The CDR3 nucleotides are TGTGCCAGCAGCTTAGGGGACCGACTGAATGAGCAGTTCTTC.